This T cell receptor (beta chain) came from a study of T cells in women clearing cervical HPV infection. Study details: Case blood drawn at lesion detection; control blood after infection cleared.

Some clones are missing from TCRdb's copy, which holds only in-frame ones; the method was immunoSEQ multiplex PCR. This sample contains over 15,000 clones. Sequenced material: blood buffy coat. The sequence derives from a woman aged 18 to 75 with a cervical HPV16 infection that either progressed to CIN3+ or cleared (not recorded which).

CDR3 in amino acids: CASRHPTGGSNIQYF. The sequenced CDR3 bases are TGTGCCAGCAGACACCCCACAGGGGGCAGCAACATT. The rearrangement joins TRBV6-2 or TRBV6-3 to TRBJ2-4; the match to TRBD1 covers 9 bases. The read ends 3 residues before the CDR3 terminus; that terminus is restored from the germline J gene. The V gene's germline CDR1 is MNHEY and CDR2 SVGEGT. This CDR3 region has 15 residues. Trimming cost V 6 bases and J 7 bases; bases outside gene matches: 10.